What follows are 13 T cell receptor beta chains derived from one specimen sequenced in a study of cytomegalovirus exposure and HLA in healthy donors. Primers for the PCR totalled 60 Vbeta and 13 Jbeta. Clones were sequenced by immunoSEQ multiplex PCR, and TCRdb holds only the in-frame ones, with some missing. This table holds 90,000 to 110,000 clones, approximately 69% found once. The sample comprised PBMCs. These receptor sequences come from a young man in good health and CMV-seronegative.

This clone has more than one count but fewer than ten. V usage is TRBV4-2 and J usage is TRBJ1-1; 8 bases line up with TRBD1. The germline CDR1 and CDR2 sequences are LGHNA and YNFKEQ. Germline trimming cut 3 bases from V and 3 bases from J; bases unmatched to any gene: 6. This CDR3 is 15 amino acids long. The CDR3 DNA reads TGTGCCAGCAGCCATGGACAGGGAGGGGACACTGAAGCTTTCTTT. It is translated as CASSHGQGGDTEAFF.

The chain employs TRBV12-5 and TRBJ1-5; D is possibly TRBD1 (6 bases). The CDR3 loop spans 22 amino acids. The V end was cut by 1 base, the J end by 0 bases, with 28 bases between. Germline loops: CDR1 LGHNT, CDR2 FRNRAP. This CDR3 reads CASGLGREDRFRVAGSNQPQHF. DNA of the CDR3: TGTGCTAGTGGTTTGGGAAGAGAAGACAGGTTCCGGGTAGCGGGTAGCAATCAGCCCCAGCATTTT.

The rearrangement joins TRBV30 to TRBJ1-2, with D possibly being TRBD1 (5 bases). Germline V gene sequence: CDR1 GTSNPN, CDR2 SVGIG (reference sequence). This CDR3 has 15 amino acids. V lost 1 base and J 3 bases, leaving 15 bases between the germline ends. The CDR3 bases are TGTGCCTGGAGTGATCTAGAGCTGACAGACTATGGCTACACCTTC. Translated, it gives CAWSDLELTDYGYTF. The complete variable domain, with remaining parts taken from reference TRBV30 and TRBJ1-2, reads SQTIHQWPATLVQPVGSPLSLECTVEGTSNPNLYWYRQAAGRGLQLLFYSVGIGQISSEVPQNLSASRPQDRQFILSSKKLLLSDSGFYLCAWSDLELTDYGYTFGSGTRLTVV.

This clone showed up just a few times. The V and J genes are TRBV11-3 and TRBJ2-1, with 9 bases identical to TRBD2. This CDR3 has 15 residues. J gave up 4 bases and V 5 bases, and 6 bases lay outside the gene matches. Per the germline V gene, CDR1 is SGHNT and CDR2 is YENEEA. CDR3 residues: CASSPGTSGYNEQFF. DNA for the CDR3: TGTGCCAGCAGCCCAGGTACTAGCGGGTACAATGAGCAGTTCTTC.

J is TRBJ1-4 and V is TRBV5-1; tentatively, D is TRBD1 (6 bases). CDR3 length: 14 amino acids. V was shortened by 4 bases and J by 1 base, with 8 bases between the two germline ends. The germline gives CDR1 SGHRS, CDR2 YFSETQ. In DNA form, the CDR3 reads TGCGCCAGCAGCGTACAGGGAACTAATGAAAAACTGTTTTTT. This sequence encodes CASSVQGTNEKLFF.

This clone was picked up a small number of times. The J gene is TRBJ1-5, the V gene TRBV30, with D perhaps TRBD1 (6 bases). The CDR3 spans 14 residues. Trimming shortened V by 3 bases and J by 3 bases, and 12 bases separated the two germline ends. The germline V gene encodes CDR1 GTSNPN and CDR2 SVGIG (reference sequence). The CDR3 DNA reads as TGTGCCTGGAGCCCCGGACAGCTCAATCAGCCCCAGCATTTT. Translating gives CAWSPGQLNQPQHF.

The chain carries TRBV5-1 and TRBJ2-3; 10 bases map to TRBD2. The length of the CDR3 is 15 residues. CDR1 SGHRS and CDR2 YFSETQ come from the germline V gene. The V and J ends lost 0 bases and 5 bases, in that order; junction bases with no gene match: 3. CDR3 region: CASSLESGRGDTQYF. The DNA for the CDR3 is TGCGCCAGCAGCTTGGAGAGCGGGAGGGGAGATACGCAGTATTTT.

This clone was picked up a small number of times. The V and J genes are TRBV5-4 and TRBJ2-5, with D perhaps matching TRBD2 (6 bases). The germline V gene has CDR1 SGHNT and CDR2 YYREEE (reference sequence). The V and J ends lost 0 bases and 2 bases respectively, with 8 bases between them. CDR3 length equals 14 residues. In nucleotides, the CDR3 is TGTGCCAGCAGCTTGGGGACTACTCAAGAGACCCAGTACTTC. Translated: CASSLGTTQETQYF.

The genes are TRBV28 and TRBJ1-1; 7 bases agree with TRBD1. CDR3 size: 15 residues. Losses at the gene ends were 2 bases for V and 6 bases for J; bases not matched to a gene: 9. Looked up from germline, CDR1 is MDHEN and CDR2 is SYDVKM. The CDR3 nucleotides are TGTGCCAGCAGTTTACCCCGACAGGGTAAGTCTGAAGCTTTCTTT. This sequence encodes CASSLPRQGKSEAFF.

This clone was detected once. Other DNA sequences in this specimen translate into the identical CDR3. The V gene is TRBV14, the J gene TRBJ2-7; 12 bases line up with TRBD2. Trimming at V came to 4 bases and at J to 4 bases, leaving 5 bases not matched to a gene. This CDR3 is 15 amino acids long. CDR1 is SGHDN and CDR2 is FVKESK in the germline V gene. In nucleotides, the CDR3 is TGTGCCAGCAGCCCTTCGACTAGCGGGAGTTACGAGCAGTACTTC. Its translation: CASSPSTSGSYEQYF. The variable domain in full, completed from reference TRBV14 and TRBJ2-7, reads EAGVTQFPSHSVIEKGQTVTLRCDPISGHDNLYWYRRVMGKEIKFLLHFVKESKQDESGMPNNRFLAERTGGTYSTLKVQPAELEDSGVYFCASSPSTSGSYEQYFGPGTRLTVT.

The V and J genes are TRBV5-1 and TRBJ2-5; a weak D match, TRBD2 (5 bases). The CDR3 sequence is 12 residues long. The germline V and J ends were trimmed by 3 bases and 5 bases, with 8 bases remaining between them. The V gene's germline CDR1 is SGHRS and CDR2 YFSETQ. In nucleotides, the CDR3 is TGCGCCAGCAGCTCTCCGGGGGAGACCCAGTACTTC. Translating it yields CASSSPGETQYF.

The CDR3: CSVVTQGDTQYF. The CDR3 nucleotides are TGCAGCGTTGTGACACAGGGAGATACGCAGTATTTT. The rearrangement links TRBV29-1 to TRBJ2-3; TRBD1 might be the D (6 bases). CDR1 SQVTM and CDR2 ANQGSEA come from the germline V gene. V lost 4 bases and J lost 5, with 10 bases in between. There are 12 residues in the CDR3.

In its sample, this clone was seen a few times. The rearrangement uses TRBV6-5 and TRBJ1-2; D gene uncertain. The CDR3 spans 12 residues. CDR1 and CDR2 (germline): MNHEY, SVGAGI. Trimming shortened V by 6 bases and J by 7 bases, and 12 bases separated the two germline ends. CDR3 protein: CASSRPGAGYTF. Here the CDR3 DNA reads TGTGCCAGCAGCCGACCGGGAGCTGGCTACACCTTC.